This T cell receptor (beta chain) is drawn from a study of T cell responses to AZD1222 COVID-19 vaccine. Germline assignment: CDR1 SGHTA and CDR2 FQGNSA. After removal of 6 bases from V and 0 bases from J, the junction contained 8 bases not matched to a gene. This CDR3 spans 15 amino acids. The method was immunoSEQ multiplex PCR; TCRdb's version includes in-frame clones alone and lacks a portion of them. The profile shows around 77,000 clones, over 75% of them singletons. The sequence came from an adult in good health. Sequences were derived from peripheral blood, sampled on day 0 of AZD1222 vaccination. The chain combines TRBV7-2 with TRBJ2-7, with 7 positions matching TRBD1. This CDR3 reads CASRPQGFNSYEQYF. The CDR3, as DNA: TGTGCCAGCAGACCACAGGGGTTTAACTCCTACGAGCAGTACTTC.